Shown below are 20 T cell receptor beta chains from a single sample sequenced in a study of immune evolution from preneoplasia to lung adenocarcinoma. Generated by immunoSEQ multiplex PCR, the TCRdb table keeps only in-frame clones and is missing some. Counted here are approximately 15,000 clones, roughly 85% occurring once; the ten biggest clones make up approximately 3%. The specimen sequenced was FFPE lung adenocarcinoma in situ tissue. The receptors stem from a donor aged 70 or over with lung adenocarcinoma.

This clone was recorded once. The chain uses TRBV5-4 and TRBJ2-3; 8 bases map to TRBD1. V shed 5 bases and J 5 bases; nucleotides not matched to a gene: 7. From germline, CDR1 is SGHNT and CDR2 YYREEE (reference sequence). This CDR3 is 14 amino acids long. CDR3 bases: TGTGCCAGCAGGTCCGGGACAGGCATAGATACGCAGTATTTT. Encoded protein: CASRSGTGIDTQYF.

The chain links TRBV20-1 to TRBJ2-5; D uncertain. The germline V gene has CDR1 DFQATT and CDR2 SNEGSKA (reference sequence). This CDR3 comprises 11 residues. Trimming left V 0 bases short and J 5 bases short, with 4 bases between. CDR3 protein: CSARDRETQYF. The CDR3 nucleotides read TGCAGTGCTAGAGATCGCGAGACCCAGTACTTC.

This clone came up a few times. The chain carries TRBV2 and TRBJ2-5; a possible D gene is TRBD1 (6 bases). The CDR3 is 15 amino acids. Per the germline V gene, CDR1 is SNHLY and CDR2 is FYNNEI. V gave up 5 bases and J gave up 5 bases, with 18 bases separating them. CDR3 sequence: CASSFGEGGAETQYF. For the CDR3, the DNA is TGTGCCAGCAGTTTTGGGGAAGGGGGAGCGGAGACCCAGTACTTC.

The rearrangement joins TRBV28 to TRBJ2-1, with D hard to call. V gave up 5 bases and J gave up 10 bases, with 12 bases separating them. CDR3 length: 12 amino acids. Germline V gene lookup returns CDR1 MDHEN and CDR2 SYDVKM. The DNA of the CDR3 is TGTGCCAGCAGTCCACGACTGGGGGAGCAGTTCTTC. Translated, it gives CASSPRLGEQFF.

The V gene is TRBV10-2, the J gene TRBJ1-2; D is unresolved. Trimming cost V 0 bases and J 14 bases, with 13 bases left between them. There are 12 residues in the CDR3. Germline V gene data show CDR1 as WSHSY and CDR2 as SAAADI. CDR3 bases: TGCGCCAGCAGTGAGTCTATGACGGCCCAGACCTTC. Translation: CASSESMTAQTF.

CDR3 bases: TGTGCCACCACAGGGGGCTTTTCGGACACCGGGGAGCTGTTTTTT. Its protein is CATTGGFSDTGELFF. The J gene is TRBJ2-2, the V gene TRBV7-2; TRBD1 matches 9 bases. CDR3 size: 15 residues. With V trimmed by 10 bases and J by 3 bases, 9 bases remained unmatched. The germline V gene encodes CDR1 SGHTA and CDR2 FQGNSA.

The chain joins TRBV7-8 to TRBJ2-5, with 7 bases fitting TRBD1. The CDR3 runs 14 residues. CDR1 and CDR2 from the germline V gene are SGHVS and FQNEAQ. V lost 1 base to trimming and J lost 4 bases; unmatched junction nucleotides: 3. The CDR3 here is CASSLDQGVETQYF. The DNA for the CDR3 is TGTGCCAGCAGCTTAGATCAGGGGGTAGAGACCCAGTACTTC. The full variable domain, in which reference TRBV7-8 and TRBJ2-5 provide the parts outside the CDR3, is GAGVSQSPRYKVAKRGQDVALRCDPISGHVSLFWYQQALGQGPEFLTYFQNEAQLDKSGLPSDRFFAERPEGSVSTLKIQRTQQEDSAVYLCASSLDQGVETQYFGPGTRLLVL.

The chain combines TRBV6-1 with TRBJ2-7; D may be TRBD1 (6 bases). The V and J ends lost 4 bases and 5 bases respectively, with 18 bases between them. Germline V gives CDR1 MNHNS, CDR2 SASEGT. The CDR3 extends over 15 amino acids. The chain's CDR3 is CASSARQEFTHEQYF. The CDR3 region has the DNA TGTGCCAGCAGTGCCCGACAGGAATTCACACACGAGCAGTACTTC.

The J gene is TRBJ1-5, the V gene TRBV6-5, with TRBD1 matching 8 bases. Germline CDR1 and CDR2: MNHEY and SVGAGI. The CDR3 runs 12 residues. V was clipped by 6 bases and J by 11 bases; unmatched bases: 6. CDR3 bases: TGTGCCAGCAGCCGGTACAGGGGGACCCAGCATTTT. Its translation: CASSRYRGTQHF.

This chain links TRBV30 with TRBJ1-5; TRBD1 matches at 7 bases. J gave up 5 bases and V 1 base, and 5 bases lay outside the gene matches. The germline CDR1 and CDR2 sequences are GTSNPN and SVGIG (reference sequence). The CDR3 runs 14 residues. CDR3 loop: CAWSARDSHQPQHF. CDR3 in DNA: TGTGCCTGGAGTGCCCGGGACAGCCATCAGCCCCAGCATTTT.

This clone was detected only once. The chain recombines TRBV6-6 with TRBJ2-7, with D maybe TRBD2 (6 bases). Trimming cost V 6 bases and J 5 bases, with 14 bases left between them. The CDR3 totals 13 residues. The germline gives CDR1 MNHNY, CDR2 SVGAGI (reference sequence). The CDR3 loop reads CASRWRGRDEQYF. DNA for the CDR3: TGTGCCAGCAGGTGGCGGGGACGGGACGAGCAGTACTTC.

This clone appeared a single time. The rearrangement links TRBV28 to TRBJ1-1; D unclear. Germline CDR1 and CDR2: MDHEN and SYDVKM. This CDR3 is 13 amino acids long. V was cut by 3 bases and J by 7 bases, with 12 bases left in between. CDR3 in amino acids: CASSFSVRDEAFF. CDR3 DNA: TGTGCCAGCAGTTTTAGTGTGCGGGATGAAGCTTTCTTT. Together with reference TRBV28 and TRBJ1-1, the CDR3 gives the full variable domain: DVKVTQSSRYLVKRTGEKVFLECVQDMDHENMFWYRQDPGLGLRLIYFSYDVKMKEKGDIPEGYSVSREKKERFSLILESASTNQTSMYLCASSFSVRDEAFFGQGTRLTVV.

The chain employs TRBV7-2 and TRBJ2-2; 8 bases are shared with TRBD1. J lost 6 bases, V lost 4 bases, and 4 bases had no gene match. Germline loops: CDR1 SGHTA, CDR2 FQGNSA. This CDR3 region has 14 residues. DNA for the CDR3: TGTGCCAGCAGCTCGGTGACAGGGGCCGGGGAGCTGTTTTTT. Protein: CASSSVTGAGELFF. The whole variable domain, filled in from reference TRBV7-2 and TRBJ2-2, reads GAGVSQSPSNKVTEKGKDVELRCDPISGHTALYWYRQSLGQGLEFLIYFQGNSAPDKSGLPSDRFSAERTGGSVSTLTIQRTQQEDSAVYLCASSSVTGAGELFFGEGSRLTVL.

The V gene is TRBV2, the J gene TRBJ2-5; D may be TRBD2 (7 bases). Germline CDR1 SNHLY, CDR2 FYNNEI. Between the trimmed V and J ends, which lost 1 base and 6 bases, there was a span of 12 bases. The CDR3 runs to 14 residues. This CDR3 is CASSEVGGAKTQYF. The CDR3 nucleotides are TGTGCCAGCAGTGAAGTTGGGGGGGCTAAGACCCAGTACTTC. The full variable domain, its missing parts supplied by reference TRBV2 and TRBJ2-5, is EPEVTQTPSHQVTQMGQEVILRCVPISNHLYFYWYRQILGQKVEFLVSFYNNEISEKSEIFDDQFSVERPDGSNFTLKIRSTKLEDSAMYFCASSEVGGAKTQYFGPGTRLLVL.

The chain's CDR3 is CASRTTRGLEQYF. CDR3 nucleotide sequence: TGTGCCAGCAGGACGACAAGGGGGCTTGAGCAGTACTTC. The chain has TRBV6-6 and TRBJ2-7, with TRBD1 matching 7 bases. Trimming took 6 bases from V and 7 from J; bases not matched to a gene: 9. The CDR3 sequence is 13 residues long. Germline CDR1 reads MNHNY; CDR2 reads SVGAGI (reference sequence).

The V and J genes are TRBV7-9 and TRBJ1-3; D not resolved. Germline V gives CDR1 SEHNR, CDR2 FQNEAQ (reference sequence). The V and J ends lost 5 bases and 0 bases respectively, with 11 bases between them. This CDR3 has 15 amino acids. CDR3 coding DNA: TGTGCCAGCAGCCCACGTGTGGGCTCTGGAAACACCATATATTTT. It yields the protein CASSPRVGSGNTIYF.

The rearrangement links TRBV5-4 to TRBJ1-1; perhaps TRBD1 as D (6 bases). Germline CDR1 is SGHNT and CDR2 is YYREEE (reference sequence). The CDR3 loop spans 16 amino acids. V lost 3 bases and J 4 bases, leaving 19 bases between the germline ends. The CDR3 DNA follows: TGTGCCAGCAGCTCCCCGAAGGAGGGGGGGGGCACTGAAGCTTTCTTT. This gives the protein CASSSPKEGGGTEAFF.

The V and J genes are TRBV7-9 and TRBJ2-2; D unresolved. V gave up 4 bases and J gave up 5 bases, with 5 bases separating them. Germline CDR1 reads SEHNR; CDR2 reads FQNEAQ (reference sequence). The CDR3 sequence is 12 residues long. The CDR3 is CASSSYTGELFF. DNA of the CDR3: TGTGCCAGCAGCTCCTATACCGGGGAGCTGTTTTTT.

V is TRBV7-9 and J is TRBJ2-5, with 12 bases fitting TRBD2. This CDR3 has 15 amino acids. The J segment lost 7 bases and the V segment lost 6 bases, leaving 9 bases of the junction unmatched. Germline V gene data show CDR1 as SEHNR and CDR2 as FQNEAQ (reference sequence). The CDR3 loop reads CASRSLAGGSGTQYF. CDR3 sequence (DNA): TGTGCCAGCAGGAGTCTAGCGGGAGGGTCAGGGACCCAGTACTTC.

The chain has TRBV30 and TRBJ1-1; D gene ambiguous. In germline, CDR1 is GTSNPN, CDR2 SVGIG (reference sequence). The CDR3 covers 14 residues. The V and J ends lost 3 bases and 3 bases respectively, with 14 bases between them. CDR3 sequence reads: CAWRLTVSYTEAFF. In DNA, the CDR3 is TGTGCCTGGAGATTGACTGTATCCTACACTGAAGCTTTCTTT. The full variable domain, its missing parts supplied by reference TRBV30 and TRBJ1-1, is SQTIHQWPATLVQPVGSPLSLECTVEGTSNPNLYWYRQAAGRGLQLLFYSVGIGQISSEVPQNLSASRPQDRQFILSSKKLLLSDSGFYLCAWRLTVSYTEAFFGQGTRLTVV.